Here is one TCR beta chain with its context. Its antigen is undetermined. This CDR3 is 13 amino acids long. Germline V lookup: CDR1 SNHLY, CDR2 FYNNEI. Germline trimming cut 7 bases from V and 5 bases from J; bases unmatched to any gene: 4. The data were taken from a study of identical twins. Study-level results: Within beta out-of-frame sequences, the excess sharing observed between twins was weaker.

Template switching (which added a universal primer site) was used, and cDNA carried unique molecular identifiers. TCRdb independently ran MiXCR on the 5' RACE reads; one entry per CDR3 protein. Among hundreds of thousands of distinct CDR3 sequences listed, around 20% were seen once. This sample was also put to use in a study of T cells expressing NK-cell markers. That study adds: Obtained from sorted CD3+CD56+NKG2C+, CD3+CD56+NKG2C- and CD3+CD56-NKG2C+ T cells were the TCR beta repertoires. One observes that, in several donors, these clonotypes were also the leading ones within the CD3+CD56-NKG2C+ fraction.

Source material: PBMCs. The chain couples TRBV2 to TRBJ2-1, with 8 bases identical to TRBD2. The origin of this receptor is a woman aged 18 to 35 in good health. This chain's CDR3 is CASTSGGNNEQFF. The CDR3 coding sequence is TGTGCCAGCACCAGCGGGGGAAACAATGAGCAGTTCTTC.